This TCR beta chain was captured by sequencing in a study of cytomegalovirus exposure and HLA in healthy donors. The CDR3 extends over 10 amino acids. Trimming removed 11 bases from V and 8 bases from J, with 7 bases in between. In germline, CDR1 is MNHNS, CDR2 SASEGT. Healthy donors of bone marrow made up the group. As regards this clone: Its antigen is still unknown.

Amplification used 60 Vbeta primers and 13 Jbeta primers. Data came from immunoSEQ multiplex PCR; TCRdb stores just in-frame clones and leaves some out. The profile shows roughly 86,000 clones, about 66% of them singletons. Study observations and caveats: TCR beta V- and J-gene trimming was later associated with a missense DCLRE1C variant. According to an earlier analysis, most TCR beta V segments yielded productive rearrangements about 87% or about 30% of the time.

The sample was PBMCs. The TCR sequence derives from a woman aged 50 to 65 in good health and CMV-seropositive. This rearrangement joins TRBV6-1 to TRBJ1-6; TRBD1 might be the D (5 bases). Written as DNA, the CDR3 is TGTGCCGTAGGGGATTCACCCCTCCACTTT. Translated, it gives CAVGDSPLHF.